Sequencing of this TCR beta chain was carried out in a study of radiotherapy plus CTLA-4 blockade in lung cancer. General study points: TCR clones from tumors expanded in blood after radiotherapy plus ipilimumab.

Receiving focal radiation plus CTLA-4 blockade with ipilimumab were patients who had chemo-refractory metastatic non-small-cell lung cancer. Libraries were prepared by immunoSEQ multiplex PCR; TCRdb keeps only in-frame clonotypes and omits some of them. This table holds around 90,000 clones, roughly four fifths found once. About this clone itself: Antigen: not known.

This clonotype originated in a human donor with non-small cell lung cancer who had stable disease on radiotherapy plus ipilimumab. Specimen: peripheral blood, collected from a patient treated with radiotherapy plus ipilimumab.

This CDR3 reads CASSLTRDRTYNEQFF. CDR3 DNA sequence: TGTGCCAGCAGCTTGACCCGGGACAGGACTTACAATGAGCAGTTCTTC. V is TRBV11-2 and J is TRBJ2-1; 8 nucleotides agree with TRBD1. Germline lookup yields CDR1 SGHAT and CDR2 FQNNGV. The CDR3 totals 16 residues. The J segment lost 4 bases and the V segment lost 3 bases, leaving 8 bases of the junction unmatched.